This TCR beta chain was obtained from a study of CXCR3-negative and CXCR3-positive naive CD8 T cells. General study results and limits: Naive subsets expressed similar surface CD5; TRB CDR3 features served to infer TCR strength. Naive cells that were CXCR3-positive had more hydrophobic TRB CDR3s (compared with CXCR3-negative naive cells).

CD45RO-CCR7+CD27+CD95- cells counted as naive CD8+ T cells. With respect to this clonotype: Its antigen is unknown.

The method, 5' RACE with UMI labels, was used to prepare the TRB cDNA libraries. TCRdb reprocessed the 5' RACE reads and keeps a single row for each CDR3 protein, giving no DNA. The table lists 75,000 to 100,000 distinct CDR3 sequences, with roughly 1.5% in the top ten. Germline lookup yields CDR1 SEHNR and CDR2 FQNEAQ (reference sequence). The CDR3 loop spans 18 amino acids. This chain uses TRBV7-9 with TRBJ2-7; the D gene TCRdb calls, TRBD1, cannot be checked with no DNA. This TCR came from a human donor in good health. Some clones in this sample may be carry-over from other donors' samples. Input material: naive CXCR3- CD8+ T cells from blood. Subset of the sample: CD45RO-CCR7+CD27+CD95- naive CD8+ T cells lacking CXCR3 (TNR3-). The CDR3 region is CASSLDLAGTERAYEQYF.